The 29 T cell receptor beta chains below all came from one sample that was sequenced in a study of beta chain features in type 1 diabetes. General study findings and limits: Across all four CD4+ subsets, people with type 1 diabetes showed modestly shorter TCRB CDR3s.

Sequenced material consisted of expressed TCRB transcripts (all of the isolated RNA was reverse transcribed). Method: immunoSEQ multiplex PCR; TCRdb's copy keeps in-frame clones and lacks some. The data hold about 660,000 clones, with more than 12% observed a single time. These receptors' antigens are unknown. Sequencing used naive CD4+ T cells from blood. The receptor source for this set is a man between 18 and 35 years old with type 1 diabetes.

This clone appeared a few times. V is TRBV4-2 and J is TRBJ2-1, with 10 positions matching TRBD1. There are 14 residues in the CDR3. V gave up 7 bases and J gave up 7 bases; unmatched junction bases: 7. Per the germline V gene, CDR1 is LGHNA and CDR2 is YNFKEQ. CDR3 amino acids: CASKGTGVLNEQFF. DNA of the CDR3: TGTGCCAGCAAGGGGACAGGGGTATTGAATGAGCAGTTCTTC.

This clone has only a few counts. V gene TRBV25-1 combines with J gene TRBJ2-7, with TRBD1 matching 9 bases. Germline V gene lookup returns CDR1 MGHDK and CDR2 SYGVNS. This CDR3 is built from 17 residues. The junction had 13 bases not matched to a gene; V was cut back by 4 bases and J by 3 bases. CDR3 sequence: CASSGGTGHGSRYEQYF. The CDR3 region has the DNA TGTGCCAGCAGTGGTGGGACAGGGCATGGAAGCCGCTACGAGCAGTACTTC.

This chain's CDR3 is CASSQDLGYGQSISYNEQFF. The DNA of the CDR3 is TGCGCCAGCAGCCAAGACTTGGGCTACGGACAGAGCATTTCCTACAATGAGCAGTTCTTC. This chain connects TRBV4-1 to TRBJ2-1, with D perhaps TRBD1 (6 bases). Trimming removed 0 bases from V and 1 base from J, with 22 bases in between. CDR3 size: 20 residues. The germline CDR1 and CDR2 sequences are MGHRA and YSYEKL.

The gene calls are TRBV4-1 and TRBJ1-1; 7 bases align to TRBD1. CDR1 MGHRA and CDR2 YSYEKL come from the germline V gene. Trimming removed 1 base from V and 5 bases from J; junction bases left unmatched: 1. The CDR3 length is 13 residues. CDR3 sequence reads: CASSQARGTEAFF. CDR3 sequence (DNA): TGCGCCAGCAGCCAAGCCAGGGGGACTGAAGCTTTCTTT.

This clone was counted only a few times. This chain links TRBV6-1 with TRBJ2-5; no definite D call. The CDR3 covers 13 residues. V shed 5 bases and J shed 4 bases, with 11 bases lying between them. Germline loops: CDR1 MNHNS, CDR2 SASEGT. DNA of the CDR3: TGTGCCAGCAGTTTCTATGGGTCAGAGACCCAGTACTTC. It codes for CASSFYGSETQYF.

This clone was seen a few times. The chain combines TRBV5-1 with TRBJ1-5, with a weak D call TRBD1 (5 bases). Germline loops: CDR1 SGHRS, CDR2 YFSETQ. Trimming shortened V by 0 bases and J by 5 bases, and 12 bases separated the two germline ends. The CDR3 is 15 residues long. As DNA, the CDR3 is TGCGCCAGCAGCTTGGGCACAGGTGATTATCAGCCCCAGCATTTT. Its protein product is CASSLGTGDYQPQHF.

The chain is built from TRBV14 and TRBJ2-1; D ambiguous. Between the trimmed V and J ends, which lost 0 bases and 4 bases, there was a span of 10 bases. Germline values: CDR1 SGHDN, CDR2 FVKESK. This CDR3 region has 15 residues. CDR3 DNA sequence: TGTGCCAGCAGCCAAGATTCTCGGAATTACAATGAGCAGTTCTTC. Translated, it gives CASSQDSRNYNEQFF.

The CDR3 is CAVSLRTEAFF. The CDR3 nucleotides read TGTGCCGTCTCACTGCGCACTGAAGCTTTCTTT. The V call is TRBV19, the J call TRBJ1-1, with D unclear. CDR3 length: 11 amino acids. Germline V gene data show CDR1 as LNHDA and CDR2 as SQIVND (reference sequence). The V end was cut by 11 bases, the J end by 4 bases, with 11 bases between.

This rearrangement joins TRBV14 to TRBJ1-4; D gene unclear. This CDR3 has 15 residues. Trimming left V 0 bases short and J 17 bases short, with 22 bases between. CDR1 and CDR2 from the germline V gene are SGHDN and FVKESK. CDR3 sequence reads: CASSQDRAGQSRLFF. DNA for the CDR3: TGTGCCAGCAGCCAAGATAGGGCAGGTCAATCGCGCCTCTTTTTT.

The V call is TRBV7-2, the J call TRBJ1-1, with no clear D. V lost 5 bases and J lost 1, with 11 bases in between. The CDR3 has 14 amino acids. Looked up from germline, CDR1 is SGHTA and CDR2 is FQGNSA. CDR3 region: CASSPVWGNTEAFF. The CDR3 DNA reads as TGTGCCAGCAGCCCAGTTTGGGGGAACACTGAAGCTTTCTTT.

This clone was seen a few times. One junction end does not reproduce the germline sequence, and a read error may be involved. This chain connects TRBV28 to TRBJ1-4; tentative D call: TRBD1 (6 bases). This CDR3 is built from 11 residues. Germline assignment: CDR1 MDHEN and CDR2 SYDVKM. CDR3 loop: CASSLQGQPDF. The CDR3 DNA sequence: TGTGCCAGCAGTTTACAAGGACAGCCAGATTTT.

This clone was seen more than once but under ten times. The J gene is TRBJ2-7, the V gene TRBV7-2; 7 bases are a match to TRBD2. The CDR3 is 14 amino acids. Germline CDR1 and CDR2: SGHTA and FQGNSA. J gave up 2 bases and V 4 bases, and 5 bases lay outside the gene matches. CDR3 coding DNA: TGTGCCAGCAGCTATTCGGGGGGAACCTACGAGCAGTACTTC. Protein product: CASSYSGGTYEQYF.

This clone has only a few counts. The V and J genes are TRBV7-9 and TRBJ2-7; 7 bases fit TRBD2. CDR1 and CDR2 (germline): SEHNR, FQNEAQ (reference sequence). The V and J ends lost 6 bases and 5 bases, in that order; junction bases with no gene match: 16. CDR3 length equals 16 residues. Here the CDR3 DNA reads TGTGCCAGCAGTTCCGGGGGAGGGGCCTGGGGAAACGAGCAGTACTTC. This encodes CASSSGGGAWGNEQYF.

The V and J genes are TRBV19 and TRBJ2-3; unclear D gene. V lost 9 bases, J lost 5 bases, and 15 bases lay in between. The V gene's germline CDR1 is LNHDA and CDR2 SQIVND (reference sequence). The CDR3 totals 13 residues. The CDR3 loop is CASNVILGDTQYF. The CDR3 nucleotides are TGTGCCAGCAACGTAATCCTGGGAGATACGCAGTATTTT.

This clone was seen more than once but under ten times. The V call is TRBV7-3, the J call TRBJ2-1, with 7 bases that match TRBD1. Trimming removed 4 bases from V and 4 bases from J; junction bases left unmatched: 7. The CDR3 has 15 amino acids. Germline CDR1 is SGHTA and CDR2 is FQGTGA. The CDR3 region is CASSYDRVRYNEQFF. The DNA for the CDR3 is TGTGCCAGCAGCTATGACAGGGTGAGGTACAATGAGCAGTTCTTC.

V and J are TRBV29-1 and TRBJ2-3; no firm D call. Trimming removed 6 bases from V and 5 bases from J, with 18 bases in between. CDR1 is SQVTM and CDR2 is ANQGSEA in the germline V gene. This CDR3 has 14 residues. CDR3 amino acids: CSVTGSLHVDTQYF. In nucleotides, the CDR3 is TGCAGCGTGACGGGCAGCCTGCACGTAGATACGCAGTATTTT.

The rearrangement joins TRBV4-3 to TRBJ2-1; perhaps TRBD2 as D (5 bases). CDR1 LGHNA and CDR2 YSLEER come from the germline V gene. The CDR3 spans 17 residues. V gave up 0 bases and J gave up 0 bases, with 12 bases separating them. This CDR3 is CASSQEIRGSSYNEQFF. The DNA for the CDR3 is TGCGCCAGCAGCCAAGAAATTAGAGGGAGCTCCTACAATGAGCAGTTCTTC.

This clone was picked up a small number of times. This chain uses TRBV5-1 with TRBJ1-2; tentatively, D is TRBD1 (6 bases). V gave up 3 bases and J gave up 4 bases, with 7 bases separating them. Germline loops: CDR1 SGHRS, CDR2 YFSETQ. The CDR3 contains 12 residues. CDR3: CASSSDSYGYTF. In nucleotides, the CDR3 is TGCGCCAGCAGCTCGGACAGCTATGGCTACACCTTC.

The table lists this clone with a few counts. This chain uses TRBV27 with TRBJ1-1; 7 nucleotides align to TRBD1. After removal of 6 bases from V and 5 bases from J, the junction contained 6 bases not matched to a gene. This CDR3 has 13 amino acids. Germline assignment: CDR1 MNHEY and CDR2 SMNVEV (reference sequence). CDR3 region: CASRNRGWTEAFF. The CDR3 bases are TGTGCCAGCAGGAACAGGGGCTGGACTGAAGCTTTCTTT.

This clone has only a few counts. The rearrangement joins TRBV10-2 to TRBJ2-3; TRBD2 matches 8 bases. Trimming took 2 bases from V and 1 from J; bases not matched to a gene: 2. CDR1 and CDR2 (germline): WSHSY, SAAADI. This CDR3 has 15 residues. CDR3 nucleotides: TGCGCCAGCAGTGAGGAGACTAGCGGCACAGATACGCAGTATTTT. Protein product: CASSEETSGTDTQYF.

This clone appeared a few times. The chain recombines TRBV7-2 with TRBJ1-2; the D is unclear. The V gene's germline CDR1 is SGHTA and CDR2 FQGNSA. There are 15 residues in the CDR3. The V gene lost 0 bases and the J gene lost 0 bases, with 8 bases spanning the gap. CDR3 nucleotides: TGTGCCAGCAGCTTAGCACAGAGAGCTAACTATGGCTACACCTTC. This codes for CASSLAQRANYGYTF.

This clone turned up a few times. The genes are TRBV19 and TRBJ1-5, with 8 bases fitting TRBD1. The V and J ends lost 5 bases and 2 bases, in that order; junction bases with no gene match: 2. The CDR3 is 14 amino acids. From germline, CDR1 is LNHDA and CDR2 SQIVND (reference sequence). The DNA for the CDR3 is TGTGCCAGTAGTGACAGGGGAGGCAATCAGCCCCAGCATTTT. It yields the protein CASSDRGGNQPQHF.

This clone has a single count. J is TRBJ2-1 and V is TRBV11-2; 7 bases are a match to TRBD1. V lost 1 base to trimming and J lost 9 bases; unmatched junction nucleotides: 9. CDR1 and CDR2 (germline): SGHAT, FQNNGV. The CDR3 is 15 amino acids. For the CDR3, the DNA is TGTGCCAGCAGCTTAGTTCGGACAAGGGGGCTTGAGCAGTTCTTC. Translating gives CASSLVRTRGLEQFF.

The gene calls are TRBV30 and TRBJ2-1, with D possibly being TRBD1 (5 bases). The CDR3 sequence is 11 residues long. Germline CDR1 and CDR2: GTSNPN and SVGIG (reference sequence). Trimming took 2 bases from V and 9 from J, leaving 8 bases between them. The CDR3 here is CAWSMQGEQFF. DNA for the CDR3: TGTGCCTGGAGTATGCAGGGTGAGCAGTTCTTC. The full variable domain, with the rest looked up from reference TRBV30 and TRBJ2-1, is SQTIHQWPATLVQPVGSPLSLECTVEGTSNPNLYWYRQAAGRGLQLLFYSVGIGQISSEVPQNLSASRPQDRQFILSSKKLLLSDSGFYLCAWSMQGEQFFGPGTRLTVL.

This clone has a handful of counts. V usage is TRBV10-3 and J usage is TRBJ2-3, with D unresolved. The germline CDR1 and CDR2 sequences are ENHRY and SYGVKD. The CDR3 runs 14 residues. The V gene lost 2 bases and the J gene lost 3 bases, with 9 bases spanning the gap. The CDR3 is CAISERAVTDTQYF. DNA of the CDR3: TGTGCCATCAGTGAGCGAGCCGTGACAGATACGCAGTATTTT.

This clone was observed a few times. The J gene is TRBJ1-5, the V gene TRBV6-5; tentative D call: TRBD1 (5 bases). CDR1 MNHEY and CDR2 SVGAGI come from the germline V gene. This CDR3 has 13 residues. V was shortened by 7 bases and J by 9 bases, with 16 bases between the two germline ends. The CDR3 bases are TGTGCCAGCACCGACGGGGGTTTCGCGCCCCAGCATTTT. It encodes CASTDGGFAPQHF.

In this sample, this clone turned up a few times. This chain connects TRBV29-1 to TRBJ2-1; D gene uncertain. Trimming shortened V by 4 bases and J by 7 bases, and 5 bases separated the two germline ends. The CDR3 contains 10 residues. The germline gives CDR1 SQVTM, CDR2 ANQGSEA. The CDR3 loop reads CSVGSNEQFF. DNA of the CDR3: TGCAGCGTTGGATCAAATGAGCAGTTCTTC.

This chain connects TRBV9 to TRBJ2-7, with 7 bases identical to TRBD1. With V trimmed by 1 base and J by 2 bases, 6 bases remained unmatched. The CDR3 consists of 15 residues. Germline V CDR1 and CDR2: SGDLS, YYNGEE. The CDR3 loop reads CASSVLQGVTYEQYF. For the CDR3, the DNA is TGTGCCAGCAGCGTACTTCAGGGGGTGACCTACGAGCAGTACTTC. Based on the CDR3 plus reference TRBV9 and TRBJ2-7, the full variable domain is DSGVTQTPKHLITATGQRVTLRCSPRSGDLSVYWYQQSLDQGLQFLIQYYNGEERAKGNILERFSAQQFPDLHSELNLSSLELGDSALYFCASSVLQGVTYEQYFGPGTRLTVT.

There are a few counts of this clone. V usage is TRBV30 and J usage is TRBJ2-5, with 13 bases that match TRBD2. Per germline, CDR1 GTSNPN and CDR2 SVGIG (reference sequence). V lost 2 bases, J lost 5 bases, and 8 bases stayed unmatched. The CDR3 is made up of 16 amino acids. CDR3: CAWSRPGLAGRETQYF. The CDR3 region has the DNA TGTGCCTGGAGTCGTCCGGGACTAGCGGGAAGGGAGACCCAGTACTTC. The full variable domain, rest sourced from reference TRBV30 and TRBJ2-5, is SQTIHQWPATLVQPVGSPLSLECTVEGTSNPNLYWYRQAAGRGLQLLFYSVGIGQISSEVPQNLSASRPQDRQFILSSKKLLLSDSGFYLCAWSRPGLAGRETQYFGPGTRLLVL.